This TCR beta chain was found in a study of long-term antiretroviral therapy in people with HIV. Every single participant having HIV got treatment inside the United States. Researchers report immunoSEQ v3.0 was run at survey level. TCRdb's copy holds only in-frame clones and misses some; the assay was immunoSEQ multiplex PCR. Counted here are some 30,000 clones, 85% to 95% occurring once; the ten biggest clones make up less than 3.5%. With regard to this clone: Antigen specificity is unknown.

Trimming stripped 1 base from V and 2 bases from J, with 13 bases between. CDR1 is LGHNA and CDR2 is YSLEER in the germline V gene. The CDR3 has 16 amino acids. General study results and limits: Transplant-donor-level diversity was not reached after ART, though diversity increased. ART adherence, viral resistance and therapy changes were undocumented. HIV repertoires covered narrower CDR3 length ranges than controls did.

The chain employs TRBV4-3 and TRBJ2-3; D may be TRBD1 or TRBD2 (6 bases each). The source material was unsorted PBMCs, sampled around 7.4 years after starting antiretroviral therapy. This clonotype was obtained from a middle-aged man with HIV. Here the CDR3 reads CASSQGKGGVTDTQYF. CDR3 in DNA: TGCGCCAGCAGCCAAGGGAAGGGGGGCGTCACAGATACGCAGTATTTT.